Following are 16 T cell receptor beta chains from one sample sequenced in a study of cytomegalovirus exposure and HLA in healthy donors. TCRdb's copy holds only in-frame clones and misses some; the assay was immunoSEQ multiplex PCR. The table records some 140,000 clones, 70% to 90% of them present only once. Sequencing was carried out using PBMCs. These receptors were taken from a woman aged 25 to 45 in good health and CMV-seronegative.

The CDR3: CASTRDRAQPQHF. In DNA form, the CDR3 reads TGTGCCAGCACTCGGGACAGGGCTCAGCCCCAGCATTTT. This chain joins TRBV2 and TRBJ1-5; 9 positions match TRBD1. CDR3 size: 13 residues. Germline-derived CDR1 and CDR2 are SNHLY and FYNNEI. Germline trimming cut 7 bases from V and 6 bases from J; bases unmatched to any gene: 4.

V and J are TRBV12-5 and TRBJ2-1; 7 nucleotides align to TRBD2. From germline, CDR1 is LGHNT and CDR2 FRNRAP. V dropped 2 bases and J dropped 0; count of bases not matched to a gene: 7. The CDR3 contains 17 residues. CDR3: CASGLLSGVSSYNEQFF. The CDR3, as DNA: TGTGCTAGTGGTTTGTTAAGCGGGGTGAGCTCCTACAATGAGCAGTTCTTC.

The chain links TRBV28 to TRBJ2-7; D gene uncertain. CDR1 is MDHEN, CDR2 SYDVKM, per germline. The CDR3 is made up of 12 amino acids. The V and J ends lost 6 bases and 0 bases respectively, with 6 bases between them. CDR3 sequence: CASRPSSYEQYF. CDR3 sequence (DNA): TGTGCCAGCAGACCGAGCTCCTACGAGCAGTACTTC.

This chain connects TRBV2 to TRBJ2-1, with 10 bases that match TRBD2. CDR3 length: 17 residues. V lost 3 bases to trimming and J lost 5 bases; unmatched junction nucleotides: 10. Germline assignment: CDR1 SNHLY and CDR2 FYNNEI. Written as DNA, the CDR3 is TGTGCCAGCAGTGACCCCGAGCGGGGGGGCCCCCACAATGAGCAGTTCTTC. Amino acids: CASSDPERGGPHNEQFF.

The V and J genes are TRBV2 and TRBJ1-3; D gene uncertain. V was shortened by 11 bases and J by 0 bases, with 8 bases between the two germline ends. The CDR3 runs to 12 residues. The germline CDR1 and CDR2 sequences are SNHLY and FYNNEI. This CDR3 is CAGGVSGNTIYF. DNA of the CDR3: TGTGCCGGTGGAGTCTCTGGAAACACCATATATTTT.

Points on this clone: The same CDR3 can be traced to other DNA sequences in this sample. This sequence joins TRBV7-2 and TRBJ1-5; 7 nucleotides match TRBD1. CDR3 length equals 15 residues. V lost 0 bases and J lost 3; bases outside the gene matches: 2. Germline CDR1 is SGHTA and CDR2 is FQGNSA. CDR3 nucleotides: TGTGCCAGCAGCTTAGCGGGACAGCTCAATCAGCCCCAGCATTTT. This translates into CASSLAGQLNQPQHF. The entire variable domain, with the rest obtained from reference TRBV7-2 and TRBJ1-5, is as follows: GAGVSQSPSNKVTEKGKDVELRCDPISGHTALYWYRQSLGQGLEFLIYFQGNSAPDKSGLPSDRFSAERTGGSVSTLTIQRTQQEDSAVYLCASSLAGQLNQPQHFGDGTRLSIL.

This clone was seen a single time. The chain employs TRBV6-5 and TRBJ1-5; D is unclear. V lost 7 bases and J lost 0, with 7 bases in between. CDR1 MNHEY and CDR2 SVGAGI come from the germline V gene. The CDR3 spans 13 residues. The CDR3 sequence is CASTRNSNQPQHF. CDR3 sequence (DNA): TGTGCCAGCACTAGAAATAGCAATCAGCCCCAGCATTTT.

The V and J genes are TRBV15 and TRBJ2-6; 10 bases align to TRBD1. This CDR3 is built from 19 residues. Losses at the gene ends were 4 bases for V and 0 bases for J; bases not matched to a gene: 9. Germline values: CDR1 LNHNV, CDR2 YYDKDF (reference sequence). The CDR3 DNA follows: TGTGCCACCAGCAAAAAGACAGGGGGCCTAATCTCTGGGGCCAACGTCCTGACTTTC. Translation gives CATSKKTGGLISGANVLTF. Variable domain in full (rest from reference TRBV15 and TRBJ2-6): DAMVIQNPRYQVTQFGKPVTLSCSQTLNHNVMYWYQQKSSQAPKLLFHYYDKDFNNEADTPDNFQSRRPNTSFCFLDIRSPGLGDTAMYLCATSKKTGGLISGANVLTFGAGSRLTVL.

The chain has TRBV7-2 and TRBJ2-5, with a tentative D call TRBD1 (6 bases). Germline lookup yields CDR1 SGHTA and CDR2 FQGNSA. This CDR3 contains 18 residues. Trimming left V 2 bases short and J 0 bases short, with 19 bases between. CDR3 amino acids: CASSLQNRGHLYQETQYF. The CDR3 DNA follows: TGTGCCAGCAGCTTACAGAACCGGGGACATCTGTACCAAGAGACCCAGTACTTC. The whole variable domain, filled in from reference TRBV7-2 and TRBJ2-5, reads GAGVSQSPSNKVTEKGKDVELRCDPISGHTALYWYRQSLGQGLEFLIYFQGNSAPDKSGLPSDRFSAERTGGSVSTLTIQRTQQEDSAVYLCASSLQNRGHLYQETQYFGPGTRLLVL.

The chain is built from TRBV5-1 and TRBJ2-3, with D hard to call. Germline V lookup: CDR1 SGHRS, CDR2 YFSETQ. The CDR3 has 14 residues. V was clipped by 4 bases and J by 2 bases, with 11 bases between them. CDR3 loop: CASSLEHPTDTQYF. CDR3 nucleotides: TGCGCCAGCAGCCTCGAGCATCCCACAGATACGCAGTATTTT.

The gene calls are TRBV6-1 and TRBJ1-1; D is ambiguous. The CDR3 consists of 14 residues. The V end was cut by 0 bases, the J end by 4 bases, with 9 bases between. The germline gives CDR1 MNHNS, CDR2 SASEGT. The CDR3 loop reads CASSEAAAPTEAFF. DNA of the CDR3: TGTGCCAGCAGTGAAGCAGCGGCGCCCACTGAAGCTTTCTTT.

The chain is built from TRBV2 and TRBJ1-5; 10 nucleotides match TRBD1. Germline-derived CDR1 and CDR2 are SNHLY and FYNNEI. This CDR3 has 13 residues. Germline trimming cut 11 bases from V and 6 bases from J; bases unmatched to any gene: 7. The CDR3 coding sequence is TGTGCCGGGAACCGGGACAGGGGTCAGCCCCAGCATTTT. Protein: CAGNRDRGQPQHF.

The chain uses TRBV7-9 and TRBJ2-5; possible D gene TRBD2, 6 bases. Germline V CDR1 and CDR2: SEHNR, FQNEAQ (reference sequence). The CDR3 contains 15 residues. Trimming took 0 bases from V and 1 from J, leaving 9 bases between them. Written as DNA, the CDR3 is TGTGCCAGCAGCTTAGCGTTCGGGAGCCAAGAGACCCAGTACTTC. This encodes CASSLAFGSQETQYF.

This clone was detected only once. The rearrangement uses TRBV11-3 and TRBJ2-1, with 12 bases lining up with TRBD2. The CDR3 is 15 residues long. Unmatched junction bases numbered 5, after V lost 5 bases and J lost 6 bases. Germline values: CDR1 SGHNT, CDR2 YENEEA. The CDR3 protein is CASSGGLAGSNEQFF. DNA of the CDR3: TGTGCCAGCAGCGGCGGACTAGCGGGGTCCAATGAGCAGTTCTTC.

J is TRBJ2-5 and V is TRBV28; a possible D gene is TRBD2 (5 bases). From germline, CDR1 is MDHEN and CDR2 SYDVKM. V shed 7 bases and J shed 7 bases, with 22 bases lying between them. The CDR3 is 15 amino acids. This chain's CDR3 is CASTELERGSGTQYF. CDR3 coding DNA: TGTGCCAGCACCGAACTGGAACGGGGAAGCGGGACCCAGTACTTC.

This clone was observed once. The rearrangement uses TRBV14 and TRBJ1-2; a possible D gene is TRBD1 (6 bases). Germline V lookup: CDR1 SGHDN, CDR2 FVKESK. V was clipped by 4 bases and J by 4 bases, with 16 bases between them. This CDR3 spans 15 amino acids. This CDR3 reads CASSLTQGGGYGYTF. The CDR3 nucleotides are TGTGCCAGCAGCCTGACCCAAGGGGGGGGCTATGGCTACACCTTC.